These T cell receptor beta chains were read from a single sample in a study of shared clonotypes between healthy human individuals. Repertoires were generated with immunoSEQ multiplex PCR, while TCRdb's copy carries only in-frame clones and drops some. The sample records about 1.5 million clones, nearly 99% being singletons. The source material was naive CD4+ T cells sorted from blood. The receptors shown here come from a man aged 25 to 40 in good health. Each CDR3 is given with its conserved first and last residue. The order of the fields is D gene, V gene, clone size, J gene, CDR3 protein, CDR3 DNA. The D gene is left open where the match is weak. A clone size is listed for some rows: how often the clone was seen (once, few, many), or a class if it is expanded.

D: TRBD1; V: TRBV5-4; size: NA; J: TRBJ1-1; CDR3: CASRMPGQGTTEAFF; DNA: TGTGCCAGCAGAATGCCGGGACAGGGGACGACTGAAGCTTTCTTT
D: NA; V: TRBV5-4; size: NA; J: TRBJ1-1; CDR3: CASTFWGRAEAFF; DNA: TGTGCCAGCACCTTTTGGGGCCGGGCTGAAGCTTTCTTT
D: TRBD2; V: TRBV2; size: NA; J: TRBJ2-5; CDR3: CASSEGGPQYF; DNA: TGTGCCAGCAGTGAGGGAGGGCCCCAGTACTTC
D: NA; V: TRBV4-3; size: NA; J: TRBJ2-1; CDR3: CASSQAFYGVAINNEQFF; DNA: TGCGCCAGCAGCCAAGCCTTCTATGGGGTTGCGATCAACAATGAGCAGTTCTTC
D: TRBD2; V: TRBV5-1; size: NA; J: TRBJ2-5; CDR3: CASSPTSGRQETQYF; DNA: TGCGCCAGCAGCCCAACTAGCGGGAGACAAGAGACCCAGTACTTC
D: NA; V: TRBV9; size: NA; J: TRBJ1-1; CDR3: CASSVAAENTEAFF; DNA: TGTGCCAGCAGCGTAGCGGCAGAGAACACTGAAGCTTTCTTT
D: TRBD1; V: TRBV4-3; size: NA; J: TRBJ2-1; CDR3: CASSLGTGGLNEQFF; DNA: TGCGCCAGCAGCCTCGGGACAGGGGGCTTGAATGAGCAGTTCTTC
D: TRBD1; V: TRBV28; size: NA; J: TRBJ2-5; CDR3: CASSSPGTGDETQYF; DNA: TGTGCCAGCAGTTCACCCGGGACAGGGGACGAGACCCAGTACTTC
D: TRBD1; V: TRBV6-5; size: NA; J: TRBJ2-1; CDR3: CASSYSQGVREQFF; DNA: TGTGCCAGCAGTTACTCGCAGGGGGTTCGCGAGCAGTTCTTC
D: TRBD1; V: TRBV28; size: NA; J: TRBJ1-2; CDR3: CASSLPPDRVGYGYTF; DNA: TGTGCCAGCAGTTTACCACCAGACAGGGTGGGCTATGGCTACACCTTC
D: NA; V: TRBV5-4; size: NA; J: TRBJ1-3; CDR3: CASSLSEVSGNTIYF; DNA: TGTGCCAGCAGTCTCTCGGAAGTCTCTGGAAACACCATATATTTT
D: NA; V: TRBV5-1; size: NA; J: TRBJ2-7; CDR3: CASSFLSRQMSEQYF; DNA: TGCGCCAGCAGCTTCTTATCGCGGCAAATGAGCGAGCAGTACTTC
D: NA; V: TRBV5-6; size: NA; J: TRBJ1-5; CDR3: CASSRGWRGQPQHF; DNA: TGTGCCAGCAGCCGCGGATGGAGGGGTCAGCCCCAGCATTTT
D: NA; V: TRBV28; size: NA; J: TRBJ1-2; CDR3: CASSLGHLYGYTF; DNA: TGTGCCAGCAGTTTAGGCCACCTCTATGGCTACACCTTC
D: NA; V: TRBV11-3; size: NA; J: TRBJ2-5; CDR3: CASSLRDGETQYF; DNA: TGTGCCAGCAGCTTACGGGACGGAGAGACCCAGTACTTC
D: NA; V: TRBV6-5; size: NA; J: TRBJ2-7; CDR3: CASSASLFKTYEQYF; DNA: TGTGCCAGCAGCGCTAGCCTGTTTAAAACCTACGAGCAGTACTTC
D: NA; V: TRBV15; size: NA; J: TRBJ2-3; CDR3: CATSRRDSGTDTQYF; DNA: TGTGCCACCAGCAGAAGAGACTCAGGCACAGATACGCAGTATTTT
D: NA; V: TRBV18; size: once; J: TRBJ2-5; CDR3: CASSQGTYQETQYF; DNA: TGTGCCAGCTCACAAGGGACGTACCAAGAGACCCAGTACTTC
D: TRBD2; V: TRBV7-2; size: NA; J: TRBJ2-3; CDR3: CASSLGTRSDTQYF; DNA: TGTGCCAGCAGCCTCGGGACTAGATCAGATACGCAGTATTTT
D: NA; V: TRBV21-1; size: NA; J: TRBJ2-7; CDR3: CASNRGMRYEQYF; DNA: TGTGCCAGTAACAGGGGAATGAGGTACGAGCAGTACTTC
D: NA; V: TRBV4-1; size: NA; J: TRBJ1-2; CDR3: CASSQPRRDYGYTF; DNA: TGCGCCAGCAGCCAACCCCGACGGGACTATGGCTACACCTTC
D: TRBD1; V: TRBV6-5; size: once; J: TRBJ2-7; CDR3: CASSPRTGGYEQYF; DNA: TGTGCCAGCAGTCCTAGGACAGGGGGCTACGAGCAGTACTTC
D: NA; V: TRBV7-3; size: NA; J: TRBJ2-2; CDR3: CASGLYGTGELFF; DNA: TGTGCCAGCGGCTTATACGGGACCGGGGAGCTGTTTTTT
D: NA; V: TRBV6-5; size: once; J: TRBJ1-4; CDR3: CASRRDSSTNEKLFF; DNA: TGTGCCAGCAGACGAGACAGCTCAACTAATGAAAAACTGTTTTTT
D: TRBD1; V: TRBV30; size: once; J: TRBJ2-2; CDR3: CAWITPGQAHTGELFF; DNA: TGTGCCTGGATTACACCGGGACAGGCCCACACCGGGGAGCTGTTTTTT
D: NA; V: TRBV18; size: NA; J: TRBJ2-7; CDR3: CASSPSDRTYEQYF; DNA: TGTGCCAGCTCACCTTCGGACAGAACCTACGAGCAGTACTTC
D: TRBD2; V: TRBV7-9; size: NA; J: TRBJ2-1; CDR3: CASSDLAGVASNEQFF; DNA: TGTGCCAGCAGCGATCTAGCGGGAGTTGCATCCAATGAGCAGTTCTTC
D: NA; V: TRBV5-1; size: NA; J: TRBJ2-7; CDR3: CASSSDAATVTYEQYF; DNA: TGCGCCAGCAGCTCCGATGCCGCGACAGTAACCTACGAGCAGTACTTC
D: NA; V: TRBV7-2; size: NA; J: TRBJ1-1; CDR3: CASSFYQGYTEAFF; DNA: TGTGCCAGCAGCTTTTATCAGGGGTACACTGAAGCTTTCTTT
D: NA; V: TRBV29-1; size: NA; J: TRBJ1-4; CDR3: CSVDSGQNEKLFF; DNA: TGCAGCGTTGATTCGGGTCAGAATGAAAAACTGTTTTTT
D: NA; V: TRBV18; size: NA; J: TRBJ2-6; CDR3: CASSPGVPGANVLTF; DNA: TGTGCCAGCTCACCCGGGGTTCCTGGGGCCAACGTCCTGACTTTC
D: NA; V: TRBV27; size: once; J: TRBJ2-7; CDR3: CARISPDRTDHEQYF; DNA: TGTGCCAGAATTAGCCCCGACAGGACAGACCACGAGCAGTACTTC
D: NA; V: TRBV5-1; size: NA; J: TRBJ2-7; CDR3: CASSLQDPRGNEQYF; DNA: TGCGCCAGCAGCTTGCAAGACCCCAGAGGCAACGAGCAGTACTTC
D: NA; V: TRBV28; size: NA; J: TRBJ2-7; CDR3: CASSLPGGTGLYEQYF; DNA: TGTGCCAGCAGTTTACCGGGGGGGACAGGGCTATACGAGCAGTACTTC
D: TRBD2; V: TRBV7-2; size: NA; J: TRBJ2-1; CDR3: CASSLVASGASYNEQFF; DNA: TGTGCCAGCAGCTTAGTCGCTAGCGGGGCCTCCTACAATGAGCAGTTCTTC
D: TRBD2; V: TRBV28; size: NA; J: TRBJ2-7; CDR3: CASRSSSGRAYEQYF; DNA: TGTGCCAGCAGGAGTTCTAGCGGGAGGGCCTACGAGCAGTACTTC
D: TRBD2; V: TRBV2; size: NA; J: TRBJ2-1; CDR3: CASNPLGAGGGEQFF; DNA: TGTGCCAGCAATCCCCTGGGTGCGGGAGGGGGTGAGCAGTTCTTC
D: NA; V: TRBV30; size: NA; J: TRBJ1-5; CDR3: CAWSGPPGRVGQPQHF; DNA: TGTGCCTGGAGTGGACCCCCGGGCAGGGTTGGTCAGCCCCAGCATTTT
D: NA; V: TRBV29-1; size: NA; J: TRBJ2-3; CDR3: CSVGEGGADTQYF; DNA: TGCAGCGTTGGTGAAGGGGGGGCGGATACGCAGTATTTT
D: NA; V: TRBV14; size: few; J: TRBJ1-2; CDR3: CASSQVGGLEGYTF; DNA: TGTGCCAGCAGCCAAGTCGGGGGGCTGGAAGGCTACACCTTC
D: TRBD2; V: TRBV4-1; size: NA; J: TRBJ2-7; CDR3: CASSRLAGVYEQYF; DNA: TGCGCCAGCAGTCGACTAGCGGGAGTCTACGAGCAGTACTTC
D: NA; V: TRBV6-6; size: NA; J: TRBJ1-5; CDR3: CASNHDIPRNQPQHF; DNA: TGTGCCAGCAACCACGACATCCCCCGAAATCAGCCCCAGCATTTT
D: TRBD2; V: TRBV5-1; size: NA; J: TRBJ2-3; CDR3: CASSSGGRYTDTQYF; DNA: TGCGCCAGCAGCAGCGGGGGCAGGTACACAGATACGCAGTATTTT
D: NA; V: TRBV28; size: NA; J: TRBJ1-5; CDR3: CASSRRRPGPSGSNQPQHF; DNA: TGTGCCAGCAGTCGGAGACGACCGGGTCCCTCGGGGAGCAATCAGCCCCAGCATTTT
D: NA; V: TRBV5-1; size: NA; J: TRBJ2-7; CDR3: CASSLRRDQGYEQYF; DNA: TGCGCCAGCAGCTTGAGACGTGATCAGGGCTACGAGCAGTACTTC
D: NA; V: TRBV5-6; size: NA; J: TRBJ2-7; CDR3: CASSLGRQSYEQYF; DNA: TGTGCCAGCAGCTTGGGACGGCAATCCTACGAGCAGTACTTC
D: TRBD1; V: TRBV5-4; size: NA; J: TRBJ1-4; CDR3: CASSYGQANEKLFF; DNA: TGTGCCAGCAGCTACGGACAGGCTAATGAAAAACTGTTTTTT
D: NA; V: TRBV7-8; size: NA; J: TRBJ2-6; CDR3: CASSLSFLQGANVLTF; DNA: TGTGCCAGCAGCTTATCTTTTTTACAGGGGGCCAACGTCCTGACTTTC